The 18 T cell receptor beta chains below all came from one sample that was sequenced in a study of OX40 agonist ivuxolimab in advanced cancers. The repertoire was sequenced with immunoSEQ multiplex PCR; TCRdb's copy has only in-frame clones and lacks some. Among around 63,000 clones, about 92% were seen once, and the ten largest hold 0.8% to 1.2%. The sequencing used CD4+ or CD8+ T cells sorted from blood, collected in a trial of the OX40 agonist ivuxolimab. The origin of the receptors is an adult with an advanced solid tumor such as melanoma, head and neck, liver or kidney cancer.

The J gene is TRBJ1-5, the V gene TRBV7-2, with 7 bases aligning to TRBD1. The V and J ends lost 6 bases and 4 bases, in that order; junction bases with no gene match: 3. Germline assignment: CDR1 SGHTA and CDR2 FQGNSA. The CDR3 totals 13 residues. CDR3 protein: CASSQQGNQPQHF. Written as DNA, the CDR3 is TGTGCCAGCAGTCAACAGGGGAATCAGCCCCAGCATTTT.

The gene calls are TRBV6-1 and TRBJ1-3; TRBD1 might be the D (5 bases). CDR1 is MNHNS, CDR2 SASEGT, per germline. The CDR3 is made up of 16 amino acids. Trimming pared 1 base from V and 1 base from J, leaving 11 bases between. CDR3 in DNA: TGTGCCAGCAGTGAAGGATCGTGGGGGTCTGGAAACACCATATATTTT. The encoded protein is CASSEGSWGSGNTIYF.

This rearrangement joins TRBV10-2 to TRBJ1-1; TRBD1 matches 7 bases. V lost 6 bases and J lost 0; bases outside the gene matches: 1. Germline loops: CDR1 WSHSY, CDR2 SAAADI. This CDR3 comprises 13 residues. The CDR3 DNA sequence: TGCGCCAGCAGGGGACAGATGAACACTGAAGCTTTCTTT. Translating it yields CASRGQMNTEAFF.

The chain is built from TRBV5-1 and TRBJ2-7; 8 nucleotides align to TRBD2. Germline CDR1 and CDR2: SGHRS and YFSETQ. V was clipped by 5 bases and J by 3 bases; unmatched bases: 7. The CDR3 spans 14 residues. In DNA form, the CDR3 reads TGCGCCAGCAGATCGGGACTAGGCCACTACGAGCAGTACTTC. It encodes CASRSGLGHYEQYF.

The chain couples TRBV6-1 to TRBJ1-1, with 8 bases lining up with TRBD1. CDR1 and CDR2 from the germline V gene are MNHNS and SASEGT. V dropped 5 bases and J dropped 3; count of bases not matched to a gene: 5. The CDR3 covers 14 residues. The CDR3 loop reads CASSPLQGDTEAFF. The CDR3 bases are TGTGCCAGCAGTCCGCTACAGGGGGACACTGAAGCTTTCTTT.

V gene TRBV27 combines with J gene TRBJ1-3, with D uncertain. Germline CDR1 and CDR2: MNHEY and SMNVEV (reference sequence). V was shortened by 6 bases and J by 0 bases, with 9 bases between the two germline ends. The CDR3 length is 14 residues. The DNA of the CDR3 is TGTGCCAGCAGAGCGACATTCTCTGGAAACACCATATATTTT. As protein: CASRATFSGNTIYF.

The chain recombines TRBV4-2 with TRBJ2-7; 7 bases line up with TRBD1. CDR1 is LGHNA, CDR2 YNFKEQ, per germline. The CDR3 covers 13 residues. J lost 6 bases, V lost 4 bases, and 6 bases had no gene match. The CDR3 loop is CASSPEGAGEQYF. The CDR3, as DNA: TGTGCCAGCAGCCCCGAGGGGGCCGGCGAGCAGTACTTC.

The CDR3 sequence is CASSVGREYGYTF. Here the CDR3 DNA reads TGTGCCAGCTCGGTGGGAAGGGAGTATGGCTACACCTTC. V is TRBV5-6 and J is TRBJ1-2; D unclear. Looked up from germline, CDR1 is SGHDT and CDR2 is YYEEEE. The V end was cut by 7 bases, the J end by 5 bases, with 15 bases between. This CDR3 is built from 13 residues.

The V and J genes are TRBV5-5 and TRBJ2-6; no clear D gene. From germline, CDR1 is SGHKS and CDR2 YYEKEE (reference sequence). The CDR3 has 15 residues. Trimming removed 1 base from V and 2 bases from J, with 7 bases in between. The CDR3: CASSLYKPGANVLTF. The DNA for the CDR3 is TGTGCCAGCAGCTTGTATAAACCTGGGGCCAACGTCCTGACTTTC.

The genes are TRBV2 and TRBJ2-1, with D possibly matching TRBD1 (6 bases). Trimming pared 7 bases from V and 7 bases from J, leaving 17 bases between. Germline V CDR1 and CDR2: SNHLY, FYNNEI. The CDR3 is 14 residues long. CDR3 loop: CASKEGRGWNEQFF. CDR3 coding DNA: TGTGCCAGCAAGGAAGGCAGGGGTTGGAATGAGCAGTTCTTC.

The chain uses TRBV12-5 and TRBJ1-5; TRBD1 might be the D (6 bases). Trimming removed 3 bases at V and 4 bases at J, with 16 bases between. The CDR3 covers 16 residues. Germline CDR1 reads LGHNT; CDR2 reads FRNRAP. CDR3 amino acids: CASGLGVQGPNQPQHF. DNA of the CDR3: TGTGCTAGTGGTTTAGGTGTTCAGGGGCCTAATCAGCCCCAGCATTTT.

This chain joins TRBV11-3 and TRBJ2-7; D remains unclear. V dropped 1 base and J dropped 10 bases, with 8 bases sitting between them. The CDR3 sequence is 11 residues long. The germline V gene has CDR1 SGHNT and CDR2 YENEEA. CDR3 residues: CASSLGVYQYF. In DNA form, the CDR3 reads TGTGCCAGCAGCTTAGGAGTCTATCAGTACTTC. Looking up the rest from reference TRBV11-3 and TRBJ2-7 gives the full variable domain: EAGVVQSPRYKIIEKKQPVAFWCNPISGHNTLYWYLQNLGQGPELLIRYENEEAVDDSQLPKDRFSAERLKGVDSTLKIQPAELGDSAVYLCASSLGVYQYFGPGTRLTVT.

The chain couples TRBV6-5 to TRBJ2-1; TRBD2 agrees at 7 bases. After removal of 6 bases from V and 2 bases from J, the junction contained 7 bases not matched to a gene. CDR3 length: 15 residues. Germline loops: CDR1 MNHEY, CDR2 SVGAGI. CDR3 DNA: TGTGCCAGCAGCAAGGGGACTAACACCTACAATGAGCAGTTCTTC. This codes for CASSKGTNTYNEQFF.

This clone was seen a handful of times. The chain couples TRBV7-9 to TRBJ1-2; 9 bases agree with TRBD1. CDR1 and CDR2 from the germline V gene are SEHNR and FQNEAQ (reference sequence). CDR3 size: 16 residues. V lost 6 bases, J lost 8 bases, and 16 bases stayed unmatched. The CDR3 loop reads CASSKGQGNVMGGYTF. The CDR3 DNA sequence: TGTGCCAGCAGTAAGGGACAGGGAAATGTCATGGGAGGCTACACCTTC.

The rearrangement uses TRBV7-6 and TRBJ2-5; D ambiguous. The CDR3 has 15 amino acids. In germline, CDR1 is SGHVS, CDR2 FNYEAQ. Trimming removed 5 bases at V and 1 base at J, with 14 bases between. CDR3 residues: CASSEKAGFQETQYF. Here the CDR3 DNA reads TGTGCCAGCAGCGAGAAAGCCGGCTTCCAAGAGACCCAGTACTTC.

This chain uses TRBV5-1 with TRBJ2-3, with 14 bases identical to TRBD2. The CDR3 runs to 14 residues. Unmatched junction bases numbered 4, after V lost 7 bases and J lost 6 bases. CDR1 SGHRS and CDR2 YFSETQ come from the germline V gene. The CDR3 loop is CASGGLAGADTQYF. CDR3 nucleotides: TGCGCCAGCGGGGGACTAGCGGGGGCGGATACGCAGTATTTT.

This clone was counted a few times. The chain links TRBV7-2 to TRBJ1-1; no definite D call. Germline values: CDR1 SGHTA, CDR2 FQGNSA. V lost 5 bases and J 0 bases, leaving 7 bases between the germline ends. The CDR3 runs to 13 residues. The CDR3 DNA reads TGTGCCAGCAGCCCATACATGAACACTGAAGCTTTCTTT. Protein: CASSPYMNTEAFF.

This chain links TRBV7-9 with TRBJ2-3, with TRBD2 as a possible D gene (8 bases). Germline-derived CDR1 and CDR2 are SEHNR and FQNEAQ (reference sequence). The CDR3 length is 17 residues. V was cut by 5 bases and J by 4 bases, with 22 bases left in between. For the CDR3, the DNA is TGTGCCAGCAGCCCTAGACAGGGCGGGACTAGGTCAGATACGCAGTATTTT. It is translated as CASSPRQGGTRSDTQYF.